The 5 T cell receptor beta chains given below trace back to one sample, sequenced in a study of glioma-infiltrating T cells. The iRepertoire nested amplicon-rescue multiplex PCR amplified TCR alpha and beta CDR3s from RNA. One entry per CDR3 protein results from TCRdb running MiXCR on the multiplex PCR reads. The sample contains roughly 200,000 distinct CDR3 sequences, more than 25% of which appear only once. The sample comprised glioma tissue, nonneoplastic brain tissue, or PBMCs (not recorded which). Source of these receptors: a human donor with low-grade glioma or glioblastoma, undergoing nonglioma brain surgery, or in good health (not recorded which).

The V and J genes are TRBV5-4 and TRBJ1-1; 7 nucleotides agree with TRBD1. Per germline, CDR1 SGHNT and CDR2 YYREEE (reference sequence). The length of the CDR3 is 13 residues. With 6 bases clipped from V and 1 base from J, the junction kept 3 bases outside the gene matches. The CDR3 nucleotides read TGTGCCAGCATCAGGGACAGGAACACTGAAGCTTTCTTT. As protein: CASIRDRNTEAFF.

The genes are TRBV6-1 and TRBJ2-7, with TRBD2 matching 9 bases. Germline-derived CDR1 and CDR2 are MNHNS and SASEGT. Trimming at V came to 6 bases and at J to 5 bases, leaving 14 bases not matched to a gene. This CDR3 has 16 residues. The CDR3 sequence: CASSSPFSGRGHEQYF. In DNA form, the CDR3 reads TGTGCCAGCAGCTCCCCATTTAGCGGGAGAGGTCACGAGCAGTACTTC.

This clonotype was counted at least ten times. This chain uses TRBV3-1 with TRBJ1-5, with D uncertain. The CDR3 spans 12 residues. Germline V lookup: CDR1 LGHDT, CDR2 YNNKEL (reference sequence). V lost 0 bases to trimming and J lost 5 bases, with 2 bases between them. The CDR3: CASSQDDQPQHF. DNA for the CDR3: TGTGCCAGCAGCCAAGATGATCAGCCCCAGCATTTT.

This clonotype appeared many times. The chain recombines TRBV28 with TRBJ2-2; D gene unclear. V lost 3 bases and J lost 7, with 3 bases in between. CDR1 and CDR2 from the germline V gene are MDHEN and SYDVKM. The length of the CDR3 is 11 residues. The DNA of the CDR3 is TGTGCCAGCAGTTTTGTCGGGGAGCTGTTTTTT. Translated: CASSFVGELFF.

In its sample, this clonotype was seen many times. This sequence joins TRBV28 and TRBJ2-7; 7 bases are shared with TRBD1. CDR1 is MDHEN and CDR2 is SYDVKM in the germline V gene. V lost 3 bases and J lost 3; bases outside the gene matches: 17. The CDR3 is 18 residues long. CDR3 nucleotide sequence: TGTGCCAGCAGTTTCACGCGGCGTCTCAACAGGGGATACTACGAGCAGTACTTC. Translation: CASSFTRRLNRGYYEQYF.